This T cell receptor (beta chain) was retrieved from a study of PD-L1 blockade in urothelial cancer. Study at large: Samples of blood were analyzed 3 weeks (second dose) and 6 weeks after treatment start. Peripheral blood specimens exhibited a median yield of approximately 140,000 T cells.

With 0 bases clipped from V and 0 bases from J, the junction kept 1 base outside the gene matches. The CDR3 extends over 15 amino acids. CDR1 and CDR2 from the germline V gene are SGDLS and YYNGEE. Only in-frame clones appear in the TCRdb table, and some are missing; sequencing was by immunoSEQ multiplex PCR. This repertoire shows fewer than 40,000 clones, approximately 90% found once; its top ten account for 11%. Time point of the sample: pretreatment peripheral blood. Sample: PBMCs, taken around atezolizumab (anti-PD-L1) treatment. The chain uses TRBV9 and TRBJ2-3; 7 nucleotides match TRBD2. The source is a woman aged 55-69 years with urothelial cancer. In DNA, the CDR3 is TGTGCCAGCAGCGTAGTTAGCGGGAGCACAGATACGCAGTATTTT. As protein: CASSVVSGSTDTQYF.